The 17 T cell receptor beta chains below all came from one sample that was sequenced in a study of siplizumab effects on memory and regulatory T cells. The protocol was immunoSEQ multiplex PCR, while the TCRdb copy is restricted to in-frame clones and leaves out a portion. This table holds about 100,000 clones, about 94% found once. Sequencing used non-Treg CD4+ T cells sorted from blood. The source is a human donor in good health.

The chain joins TRBV6-6 to TRBJ2-7; D assignment may be TRBD1 or TRBD2 (5 bases each). V lost 6 bases to trimming and J lost 5 bases, with 17 bases between them. The CDR3 is 14 amino acids. The germline V gene encodes CDR1 MNHNY and CDR2 SVGAGI (reference sequence). CDR3 sequence: CASSPGTRGHEQYF. The CDR3 DNA reads TGTGCCAGCAGCCCCGGGACGAGAGGCCACGAGCAGTACTTC.

The CDR3, as DNA: TGCGCCAGCGGGCAGGGAGGTGTGAACACTGAAGCTTTCTTT. It specifies CASGQGGVNTEAFF. The chain carries TRBV5-1 and TRBJ1-1, with D maybe TRBD1 (5 bases). The CDR3 has 14 residues. Trimming removed 7 bases from V and 0 bases from J, with 13 bases in between. Per the germline V gene, CDR1 is SGHRS and CDR2 is YFSETQ.

CDR3 sequence: CASSRGMSSNQPQHF. CDR3 DNA sequence: TGTGCCAGCAGCAGGGGGATGAGTAGCAATCAGCCCCAGCATTTT. The chain is built from TRBV6-5 and TRBJ1-5, with 7 bases lining up with TRBD1. V lost 6 bases, J lost 0 bases, and 5 bases stayed unmatched. Germline loops: CDR1 MNHEY, CDR2 SVGAGI. The CDR3 spans 15 residues.

V gene TRBV11-3 combines with J gene TRBJ1-1; D is unresolved. CDR3 length equals 18 residues. Trimming removed 4 bases from V and 1 base from J, with 22 bases in between. CDR1 and CDR2 (germline): SGHNT, YENEEA. CDR3 amino acids: CASSWDGIYYWWNTEAFF. CDR3 sequence (DNA): TGTGCCAGCAGCTGGGATGGGATTTATTATTGGTGGAACACTGAAGCTTTCTTT.

This clone showed up just a few times. V usage is TRBV19 and J usage is TRBJ1-5, with D possibly matching TRBD1 (5 bases). CDR1 is LNHDA and CDR2 is SQIVND in the germline V gene (reference sequence). V was trimmed by 6 bases and J by 9 bases, leaving 18 bases between them. CDR3 length equals 14 residues. The CDR3 sequence is CASSQGLMVGPQHF. CDR3 bases: TGTGCCAGTAGCCAGGGACTGATGGTAGGGCCCCAGCATTTT.

This rearrangement joins TRBV19 to TRBJ2-5, with 14 bases matching TRBD2. This CDR3 spans 15 amino acids. V shed 6 bases, J shed 4 bases, and the junction held 4 bases outside the gene matches. CDR1 and CDR2 (germline): LNHDA, SQIVND (reference sequence). The CDR3 is CASRTSGRALETQYF. In DNA form, the CDR3 reads TGTGCCAGTAGGACTAGCGGGAGGGCCTTAGAGACCCAGTACTTC.

The rearrangement joins TRBV21-1 to TRBJ2-3; the table's D call of TRBD2 was not tested on the DNA. TRBV21-1 constitutes a pseudogene. CDR3 length: 16 residues. The CDR3 nucleotides are TGTGCCAGCATCCCGAGGGGGGGCGCTGGCACAGATACGCAGTATTTT. Translation: CASIPRGGAGTDTQYF.

This clone was counted once. The chain carries TRBV18 and TRBJ2-7; maybe TRBD2 (5 bases). The CDR3 contains 14 residues. The germline gives CDR1 KGHSH, CDR2 LQKENI. The V gene lost 0 bases and the J gene lost 4 bases, with 10 bases spanning the gap. CDR3 residues: CASSPPGLAYEQYF. In DNA form, the CDR3 reads TGTGCCAGCTCACCACCCGGACTGGCGTACGAGCAGTACTTC.

V gene TRBV7-9 combines with J gene TRBJ2-7, with 11 bases identical to TRBD2. V lost 8 bases and J lost 7; bases outside the gene matches: 22. The germline CDR1 and CDR2 sequences are SEHNR and FQNEAQ (reference sequence). There are 18 residues in the CDR3. The CDR3 sequence is CASSRTGARSGRAGEQYF. The CDR3 region has the DNA TGTGCCAGCTCCCGGACAGGCGCACGTAGCGGGAGGGCTGGTGAGCAGTACTTC.

This chain links TRBV2 with TRBJ1-3; 7 nucleotides line up with TRBD1. CDR3 length: 15 residues. Losses at the gene ends were 5 bases for V and 4 bases for J; bases not matched to a gene: 8. Germline V gives CDR1 SNHLY, CDR2 FYNNEI. CDR3 nucleotides: TGTGCCAGCAGTCTGGACAGGTCGAGCGGAAACACCATATATTTT. Protein: CASSLDRSSGNTIYF.

The sample holds one count of this clone. The CDR3 DNA reads as TGTGCCAGCAGGCTCGGGTCTCCCGGGGAGCTGTTTTTT. Residues: CASRLGSPGELFF. The V and J genes are TRBV27 and TRBJ2-2; D unresolved. Germline values: CDR1 MNHEY, CDR2 SMNVEV (reference sequence). The CDR3 sequence is 13 residues long. Trimming took off 6 bases at V and 6 bases at J, with 11 bases between the two ends.

CDR3 nucleotides: TGTGCCAGCAGCTTAGCCCCCCGGCTCTACGAGCAGTACTTC. Its translation: CASSLAPRLYEQYF. The J gene is TRBJ2-7, the V gene TRBV7-9, with D unclear. Germline V gives CDR1 SEHNR, CDR2 FQNEAQ (reference sequence). V was shortened by 0 bases and J by 3 bases, with 9 bases between the two germline ends. The CDR3 has 14 residues.

This chain links TRBV18 with TRBJ2-7; TRBD2 matches at 13 bases. With 2 bases clipped from V and 6 bases from J, the junction kept 1 base outside the gene matches. The CDR3 runs 14 residues. Germline CDR1 and CDR2: KGHSH and LQKENI. The CDR3 spells CASSPTSGRGEQYF. As DNA, the CDR3 is TGTGCCAGCTCACCAACTAGCGGGAGGGGCGAGCAGTACTTC.

V usage is TRBV7-9 and J usage is TRBJ2-1; 7 bases match TRBD2. Trimming took 5 bases from V and 8 from J; bases not matched to a gene: 9. The germline V gene encodes CDR1 SEHNR and CDR2 FQNEAQ (reference sequence). The CDR3 length is 14 residues. The CDR3 region has the DNA TGTGCCAGCAGCCCGGCGGCTAGCGGCCATGAGCAGTTCTTC. Its protein is CASSPAASGHEQFF. Based on the CDR3 plus reference TRBV7-9 and TRBJ2-1, the full variable domain is DTGVSQNPRHKITKRGQNVTFRCDPISEHNRLYWYRQTLGQGPEFLTYFQNEAQLEKSRLLSDRFSAERPKGSFSTLEIQRTEQGDSAMYLCASSPAASGHEQFFGPGTRLTVL.

The V and J genes are TRBV18 and TRBJ2-1; D is ambiguous. Trimming removed 2 bases from V and 5 bases from J, with 19 bases in between. The CDR3 is 17 residues long. Germline V lookup: CDR1 KGHSH, CDR2 LQKENI. This chain's CDR3 is CASSPNRLPPPHNEQFF. CDR3 bases: TGTGCCAGCTCACCAAACCGCCTGCCGCCCCCCCACAATGAGCAGTTCTTC. Complete variable domain (other parts from reference TRBV18 and TRBJ2-1): NAGVMQNPRHLVRRRGQEARLRCSPMKGHSHVYWYRQLPEEGLKFMVYLQKENIIDESGMPKERFSAEFPKEGPSILRIQQVVRGDSAAYFCASSPNRLPPPHNEQFFGPGTRLTVL.

The sample holds one count of this clone. V and J are TRBV5-6 and TRBJ2-4; no clear D. Per germline, CDR1 SGHDT and CDR2 YYEEEE. The V end was cut by 4 bases, the J end by 10 bases, with 18 bases between. The CDR3 has 14 amino acids. In nucleotides, the CDR3 is TGTGCCAGCAGCCCAGGACGGCGGAAACTAATTCAGTACTTC. Translating gives CASSPGRRKLIQYF.

This chain joins TRBV30 and TRBJ2-3; the D gene is possibly TRBD1 (6 bases). Trimming stripped 8 bases from V and 0 bases from J, with 12 bases between. CDR1 is GTSNPN, CDR2 SVGIG, per germline (reference sequence). This CDR3 has 13 amino acids. CDR3 in DNA: TGTGCCCGTGGGACAAAGAGCACAGATACGCAGTATTTT. It specifies CARGTKSTDTQYF.